These 9 T cell receptor beta chains originate from one sample sequenced in a study of OX40 agonist ivuxolimab in advanced cancers. Sequenced by immunoSEQ multiplex PCR; TCRdb stores in-frame clones only, minus some. The sample shows approximately 74,000 clones, 90% of them seen only once. The input for sequencing was CD4+ or CD8+ T cells sorted from blood, taken in a trial of the OX40 agonist ivuxolimab. The origin of the receptors is an adult with an advanced solid tumor such as melanoma, head and neck, liver or kidney cancer.

A word on this clone: The limits of the CDR3 on the DNA are not certain, so only TCRdb's listed CDR3 is given. The chain recombines TRBV12-5 with TRBJ2-7; TRBD2 reflects the table's D call only, with no check against the DNA. 12 amino acids form the CDR3, both terminal residues included. Germline CDR1 LGHNT, CDR2 FRNRAP. The CDR3 sequence is CASGLEREVLSF.

The gene calls are TRBV28 and TRBJ1-2, with D uncertain. CDR1 and CDR2 (germline): MDHEN, SYDVKM. This CDR3 contains 16 residues. Trimming cost V 3 bases and J 4 bases, with 18 bases left between them. This CDR3 reads CASSFIFRTGPYGYTF. Here the CDR3 DNA reads TGTGCCAGCAGTTTCATTTTTAGGACCGGACCCTATGGCTACACCTTC.

The genes are TRBV27 and TRBJ1-5; D remains unclear. Germline V lookup: CDR1 MNHEY, CDR2 SMNVEV (reference sequence). The CDR3 totals 14 residues. V was pared by 5 bases and J by 4 bases, with 12 bases between. DNA for the CDR3: TGTGCCAGCAGTATACTCGGGTCTAATCAGCCCCAGCATTTT. Its translation: CASSILGSNQPQHF.

This clone has a single count. The rearrangement joins TRBV29-1 to TRBJ2-3; D unresolved. This CDR3 region has 15 residues. Trimming pared 4 bases from V and 6 bases from J, leaving 20 bases between. CDR1 SQVTM and CDR2 ANQGSEA come from the germline V gene. CDR3 sequence: CSVVETAKTRDTQYF. As DNA, the CDR3 is TGCAGCGTTGTAGAGACTGCCAAAACTCGCGATACGCAGTATTTT.

This chain joins TRBV6-1 and TRBJ2-3; TRBD1 matches at 7 bases. J lost 3 bases, V lost 4 bases, and 7 bases had no gene match. The CDR3 consists of 15 residues. CDR1 is MNHNS and CDR2 is SASEGT in the germline V gene. The CDR3 loop reads CASSVVGTVTDTQYF. Here the CDR3 DNA reads TGTGCCAGCAGTGTTGTAGGGACAGTTACAGATACGCAGTATTTT.

In this sample, this clone turned up a few times. This rearrangement joins TRBV29-1 to TRBJ1-1; D is ambiguous. This CDR3 is 11 amino acids long. Germline CDR1 reads SQVTM; CDR2 reads ANQGSEA. Trimming shortened V by 6 bases and J by 7 bases, and 12 bases separated the two germline ends. The CDR3 DNA reads TGCAGCGTGAGGAGCCATGGTGAAGCTTTCTTT. Its translation is CSVRSHGEAFF.

This CDR3 reads CASSPAGTGIHEQYF. The CDR3 DNA follows: TGTGCCAGCAGCCCCGCCGGGACAGGGATCCACGAGCAGTACTTC. V gene TRBV7-2 combines with J gene TRBJ2-7; 9 nucleotides line up with TRBD1. The length of the CDR3 is 15 residues. V was clipped by 5 bases and J by 5 bases; unmatched bases: 10. From germline, CDR1 is SGHTA and CDR2 FQGNSA.

V is TRBV21-1 and J is TRBJ2-1; the table names TRBD2, a call not compared with the DNA. TRBV21-1 is tagged as a pseudogene. The CDR3 spans 17 residues. The CDR3 sequence: CASSKQGLTLSYNEQFF. The CDR3 DNA sequence: TGTGCCAGCAGCAAACAGGGACTAACCCTCTCCTACAATGAGCAGTTCTTC.

The chain uses TRBV27 and TRBJ2-4; D is perhaps TRBD2 (7 bases). CDR1 and CDR2 (germline): MNHEY, SMNVEV (reference sequence). The CDR3 spans 13 residues. V was pared by 5 bases and J by 12 bases, with 17 bases between. In DNA form, the CDR3 reads TGTGCCAGCAGTACAAGGACAGCGGGGCCTCAGTACTTC. Its protein is CASSTRTAGPQYF.